One and the same sample provided the 7 T cell receptor beta chains below, sequenced in a study of T cell changes during pregnancy in multiple sclerosis. Clones were read by immunoSEQ multiplex PCR, and TCRdb kept only the in-frame ones, dropping some. Counted here are under 50,000 clones, approximately 93% occurring once; the ten biggest clones make up about 8.5%. The specimen was CD8+ T cells from peripheral blood mononuclear cells, collected in the third trimester of pregnancy. Receptors were obtained from a female donor with multiple sclerosis, enrolled in a pregnancy study.

J is TRBJ2-7 and V is TRBV19, with 9 positions matching TRBD1. Germline CDR1 LNHDA, CDR2 SQIVND (reference sequence). CDR3 size: 17 residues. The V and J ends lost 3 bases and 0 bases, in that order; junction bases with no gene match: 9. CDR3 sequence: CASSIGARDRDSYEQYF. DNA of the CDR3: TGTGCCAGTAGTATTGGGGCTCGGGACAGGGACTCCTACGAGCAGTACTTC.

V is TRBV10-1 and J is TRBJ2-1, with 11 bases fitting TRBD2. Germline lookup yields CDR1 WNHNN and CDR2 SYGVQD (reference sequence). V was clipped by 2 bases and J by 5 bases; unmatched bases: 2. The CDR3 covers 15 residues. CDR3 loop: CASSEATSGNNEQFF. CDR3 DNA sequence: TGCGCCAGCAGTGAGGCGACTAGCGGGAACAATGAGCAGTTCTTC.

This clone came up once. The chain joins TRBV5-1 to TRBJ2-2; a possible D gene is TRBD2 (6 bases). V lost 1 base and J 2 bases, leaving 6 bases between the germline ends. Germline assignment: CDR1 SGHRS and CDR2 YFSETQ. The CDR3 has 14 residues. The CDR3 nucleotides are TGCGCCAGCAGCTTGACTAGCAACACCGGGGAGCTGTTTTTT. It encodes CASSLTSNTGELFF.

The V call is TRBV27, the J call TRBJ2-7, with 8 positions matching TRBD1. The CDR3 contains 15 residues. Losses at the gene ends were 3 bases for V and 5 bases for J; bases not matched to a gene: 9. Germline CDR1 and CDR2: MNHEY and SMNVEV (reference sequence). CDR3 loop: CASSFSSGGINEQYF. In DNA, the CDR3 is TGTGCCAGCAGTTTTAGCTCAGGGGGCATAAACGAGCAGTACTTC.

V is TRBV10-3 and J is TRBJ2-7; weak D call: TRBD2 (5 bases). Germline CDR1 is ENHRY and CDR2 is SYGVKD. Trimming removed 4 bases at V and 0 bases at J, with 16 bases between. This CDR3 contains 16 residues. CDR3 protein: CAISADSEYGSYEQYF. Here the CDR3 DNA reads TGTGCCATCAGTGCAGATAGCGAGTATGGCTCCTACGAGCAGTACTTC.

The gene calls are TRBV19 and TRBJ1-5; TRBD1 aligns across 11 bases. Unmatched junction bases numbered 19, after V lost 10 bases and J lost 5 bases. The CDR3 extends over 18 amino acids. Germline CDR1 and CDR2: LNHDA and SQIVND (reference sequence). CDR3 loop: CATPLGDRGIEWYQPQHF. CDR3 bases: TGTGCCACTCCCTTGGGGGACAGGGGGATTGAGTGGTATCAGCCCCAGCATTTT.

The genes are TRBV2 and TRBJ2-7; D is ambiguous. Germline assignment: CDR1 SNHLY and CDR2 FYNNEI. This CDR3 is built from 12 residues. Trimming shortened V by 6 bases and J by 5 bases, and 11 bases separated the two germline ends. For the CDR3, the DNA is TGTGCCAGCAGCGACTTCAATAACGAGCAGTACTTC. It yields the protein CASSDFNNEQYF.